Listed below are T cell receptor beta chains from one sample, sequenced in a study of Ad26.COV2.S vaccination and SARS-CoV-2 variants. Generated by immunoSEQ multiplex PCR, the TCRdb table keeps only in-frame clones and is missing some. Of 440,000 or so clones detected, roughly 90% appear once; the ten largest clones hold over 1.5%. Source: peripheral blood, taken in a trial of Ad26.COV2.S vaccine versus placebo. The receptors were sampled from a person aged 18-60 years who received the Ad26.COV2.S COVID-19 vaccine or a placebo. Each CDR3 is given with its conserved first and last residue. The D gene is left open where the match is weak. Only some rows state a clone size, as once, few, many or a class for expanded clones.

.	.	TRBV29-1	TRBJ1-2	CSASPTGANYGYTF	TGCAGCGCCTCCCCGACAGGCGCTAACTATGGCTACACCTTC
.	.	TRBV6-2/TRBV6-3	TRBJ2-7	CASSRNYEQYF	TGTGCCAGCAGCAGGAACTACGAGCAGTACTTC
.	.	TRBV6-4	TRBJ2-1	CASSDAAHSYNEQFF	TGTGCCAGCAGTGACGCGGCTCACTCCTACAATGAGCAGTTCTTC
.	.	TRBV3-1/TRBV3-2	TRBJ2-5	CASSQVSGPTQNRRETQYF	TGTGCCAGCAGCCAAGTATCTGGGCCAACACAAAACAGGCGCGAGACCCAGTACTTC
.	.	TRBV11-2	TRBJ1-2	CASSRIGGLRRGYGYTF	TGTGCCAGCAGCCGAATAGGGGGACTCCGGAGGGGCTATGGCTACACCTTC
.	.	TRBV6-5	TRBJ1-1	CASSSGERYTEAFF	TGTGCCAGCAGTTCAGGAGAGCGGTACACTGAAGCTTTCTTT
.	.	TRBV12-3/TRBV12-4	TRBJ1-1	CASSFGGVTEAFF	TGTGCCAGCAGTTTCGGGGGCGTCACTGAAGCTTTCTTT
TRBD1	.	TRBV6-5	TRBJ1-6	CASSYSSGGRGSPLHF	TGTGCCAGCAGTTACTCGTCAGGGGGTCGGGGGTCACCCCTCCACTTT
TRBD1	.	TRBV27	TRBJ2-2	CASSLAGGASTGELFF	TGTGCCAGCAGTTTAGCAGGGGGCGCATCCACCGGGGAGCTGTTTTTT
.	.	TRBV5-5	TRBJ2-2	CASSLAPSTGELFF	TGTGCCAGCAGCTTGGCGCCGTCGACCGGGGAGCTGTTTTTT
.	.	TRBV10-3	TRBJ1-5	CAISEQGGNQPQHF	TGTGCCATCAGTGAGCAGGGCGGGAATCAGCCCCAGCATTTT
.	.	TRBV4-3	TRBJ2-1	CASTARPGPDYFDEQFF	TGCGCCAGCACTGCGCGACCGGGACCAGATTACTTCGATGAGCAGTTCTTC
TRBD1	.	TRBV28	TRBJ1-2	CASRTGAGYTF	TGTGCCAGCAGGACAGGGGCTGGCTACACCTTC
.	.	TRBV9	TRBJ1-2	CASSVGETNYGYTF	TGTGCCAGCAGCGTCGGGGAAACGAACTATGGCTACACCTTC
.	.	TRBV6-6	TRBJ2-4	CASSYVGSIQYF	TGTGCCAGCAGTTATGTGGGTAGCATTCAGTACTTC
TRBD2	.	TRBV5-1	TRBJ2-1	CASSFGGGSYNEQFF	TGCGCCAGCAGCTTTGGCGGGGGCTCCTACAATGAGCAGTTCTTC
.	.	TRBV21-1	TRBJ1-5	CASSRGTGKLWSNQPQHF	TGTGCCAGCAGCAGAGGGACAGGGAAGCTATGGAGCAATCAGCCCCAGCATTTT
.	.	TRBV13	TRBJ1-1	CASSAGTADAFF	TGTGCCAGCAGCGCGGGGACGGCCGACGCTTTCTTT
TRBD1	.	TRBV15	TRBJ2-7	CAINHPGQGIYEQYF	TGTGCCATTAACCACCCGGGACAGGGGATCTACGAGCAGTACTTC
TRBD1	.	TRBV7-2	TRBJ1-4	CASSSRQGGDEKLFF	TGTGCCAGCAGCTCGCGACAGGGGGGGGATGAAAAACTGTTTTTT
.	.	TRBV11-2	TRBJ2-1	CASSLAGRGGSYNEQFF	TGTGCCAGCAGCTTAGCGGGCAGGGGCGGCTCCTACAATGAGCAGTTCTTC
.	.	TRBV12-3/TRBV12-4	TRBJ1-1	CASSQQFTEAFF	TGTGCCAGCAGTCAGCAGTTTACTGAAGCTTTCTTT
.	.	TRBV19	TRBJ2-2	CASSEWTVGFGGELFF	TGTGCCAGTAGTGAATGGACAGTAGGGTTTGGCGGGGAGCTGTTTTTT
.	.	TRBV6-2/TRBV6-3	TRBJ1-5	CASSYSMGDRDTGGNQPQHF	TGTGCCAGCAGTTACTCGATGGGGGACCGGGACACGGGGGGCAATCAGCCCCAGCATTTT
TRBD2	.	TRBV19	TRBJ2-1	CASSSGGAFNEQFF	TGTGCCAGTAGTAGCGGGGGGGCCTTCAATGAGCAGTTCTTC
.	once	TRBV30	TRBJ2-5	CAWGEYRAQGGTQYF	TGTGCCTGGGGGGAGTACAGGGCTCAAGGGGGGACCCAGTACTTC
TRBD2	.	TRBV5-4	TRBJ2-3	CASSFIGGGTDTQYF	TGTGCCAGCAGCTTTATCGGGGGGGGAACAGATACGCAGTATTTT
.	.	TRBV25-1	TRBJ1-1	CARARNTEAFF	TGTGCCAGGGCCAGAAACACTGAAGCTTTCTTT
.	.	TRBV6-6	TRBJ2-5	CASSYSTGFQETQYF	TGTGCCAGCAGTTATAGTACGGGGTTTCAAGAGACCCAGTACTTC
TRBD2	.	TRBV5-6	TRBJ2-3	CASTSGTSVDTQYF	TGTGCCAGCACCTCCGGGACTAGCGTGGATACGCAGTATTTT
TRBD2	.	TRBV5-6	TRBJ2-7	CASSQTSGAPYEQYF	TGTGCCAGCAGTCAAACTAGCGGGGCCCCCTACGAGCAGTACTTC
.	.	TRBV5-6	TRBJ1-5	CASSLSSNQPQHF	TGTGCCAGCAGCTTGAGTAGCAATCAGCCCCAGCATTTT
.	.	TRBV7-9	TRBJ2-7	CASSLGGMGEQYF	TGTGCCAGCAGCTTAGGAGGAATGGGCGAGCAGTACTTC
.	few	TRBV6-2/TRBV6-3	TRBJ1-1	CASSHTGKAFF	TGTGCCAGCAGCCATACAGGGAAGGCTTTCTTT
.	.	TRBV7-2	TRBJ2-2	CASSLVTVYTNTGELFF	TGTGCCAGCAGCTTAGTAACAGTTTACACGAACACCGGGGAGCTGTTTTTT
.	once	TRBV28	TRBJ2-7	CASSFKELVYEQYF	TGTGCCAGCAGTTTTAAGGAACTCGTCTACGAGCAGTACTTC
TRBD2	.	TRBV5-1	TRBJ2-5	CASTLAGGAPGETQYF	TGCGCCAGTACTCTAGCGGGGGGCGCCCCCGGGGAGACCCAGTACTTC
TRBD1	.	TRBV4-3	TRBJ2-2	CASSQEWGQGGTGELFF	TGCGCCAGCAGCCAAGAATGGGGACAGGGGGGGACCGGGGAGCTGTTTTTT
TRBD1	.	TRBV19	TRBJ1-2	CASSPGQHYGYTF	TGTGCCAGTAGCCCGGGACAGCACTATGGCTACACCTTC
.	.	TRBV4-3	TRBJ2-7	CASSQDPGRVSDEQYF	TGCGCCAGCAGCCAAGATCCCGGTAGGGTTTCGGACGAGCAGTACTTC
.	.	TRBV7-2	TRBJ1-2	CASSFGGGYTF	TGTGCCAGCAGCTTCGGGGGTGGCTACACCTTC
TRBD2	.	TRBV10-1	TRBJ2-3	CASSGGLAGSTDTQYF	TGCGCCAGCAGTGGGGGACTAGCGGGGAGCACAGATACGCAGTATTTT
.	few	TRBV5-4	TRBJ1-1	CASSLADRKNTEAFF	TGTGCCAGCAGCTTGGCTGACAGAAAGAACACTGAAGCTTTCTTT
TRBD2	.	TRBV28	TRBJ2-7	CASSQSGLAGLYEQYF	TGTGCCAGCAGCCAGTCGGGACTAGCGGGGTTATACGAACAGTACTTC
.	.	TRBV7-2	TRBJ1-2	CASSFYITGLYGYTF	TGTGCCAGCAGCTTTTACATTACAGGGCTCTATGGCTACACCTTC
.	once	TRBV28	TRBJ1-4	CASSFVGYEKLFF	TGTGCCAGCAGTTTTGTGGGCTATGAAAAACTGTTTTTT